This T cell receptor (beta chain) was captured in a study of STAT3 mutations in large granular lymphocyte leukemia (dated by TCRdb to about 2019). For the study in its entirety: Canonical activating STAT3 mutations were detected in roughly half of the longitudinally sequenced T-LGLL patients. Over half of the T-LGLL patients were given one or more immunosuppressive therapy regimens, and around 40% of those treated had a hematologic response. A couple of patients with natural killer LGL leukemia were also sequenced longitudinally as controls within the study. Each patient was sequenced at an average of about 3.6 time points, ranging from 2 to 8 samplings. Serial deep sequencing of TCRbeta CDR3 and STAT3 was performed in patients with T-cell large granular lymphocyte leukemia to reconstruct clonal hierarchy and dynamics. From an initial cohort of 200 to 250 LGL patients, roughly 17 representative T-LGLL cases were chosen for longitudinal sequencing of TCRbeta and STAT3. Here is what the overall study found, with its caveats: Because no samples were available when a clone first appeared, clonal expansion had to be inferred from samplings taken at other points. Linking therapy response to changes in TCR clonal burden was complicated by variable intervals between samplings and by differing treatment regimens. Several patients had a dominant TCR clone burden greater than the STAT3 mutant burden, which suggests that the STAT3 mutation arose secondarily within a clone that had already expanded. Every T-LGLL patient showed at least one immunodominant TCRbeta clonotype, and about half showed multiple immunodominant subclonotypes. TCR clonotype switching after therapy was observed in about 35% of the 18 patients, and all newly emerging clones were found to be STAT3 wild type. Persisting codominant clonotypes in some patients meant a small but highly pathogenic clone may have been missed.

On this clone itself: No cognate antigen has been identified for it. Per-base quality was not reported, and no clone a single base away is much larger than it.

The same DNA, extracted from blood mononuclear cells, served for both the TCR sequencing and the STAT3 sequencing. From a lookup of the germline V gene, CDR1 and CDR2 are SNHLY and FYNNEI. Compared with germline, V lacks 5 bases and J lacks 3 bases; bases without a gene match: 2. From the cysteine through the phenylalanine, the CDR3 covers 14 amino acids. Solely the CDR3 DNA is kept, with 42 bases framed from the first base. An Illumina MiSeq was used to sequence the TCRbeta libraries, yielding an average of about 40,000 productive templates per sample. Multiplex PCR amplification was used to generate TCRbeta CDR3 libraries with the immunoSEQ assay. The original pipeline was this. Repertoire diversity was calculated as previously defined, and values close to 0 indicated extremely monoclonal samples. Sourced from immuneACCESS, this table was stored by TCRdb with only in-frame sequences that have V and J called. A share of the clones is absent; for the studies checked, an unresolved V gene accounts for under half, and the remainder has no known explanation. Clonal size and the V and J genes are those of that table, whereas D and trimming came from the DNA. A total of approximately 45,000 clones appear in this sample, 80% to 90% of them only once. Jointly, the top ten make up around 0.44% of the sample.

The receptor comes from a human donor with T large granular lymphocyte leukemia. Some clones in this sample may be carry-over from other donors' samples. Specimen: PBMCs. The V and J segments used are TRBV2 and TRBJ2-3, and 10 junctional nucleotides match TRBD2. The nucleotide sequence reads TGTGCCAGCAGTTGGACTAGCGGTACAGATACGCAGTATTTT. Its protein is CASSWTSGTDTQYF.